This TCR beta chain came from a study of T cells in localized non-small cell lung cancer. The study, taken as a whole, reports: There was higher T cell clonality in uninvolved adjacent lung than in tumor, and it was highest there.

About this clone itself: Its antigen is unidentified.

This table comes from immunoSEQ multiplex PCR, and its TCRdb copy is limited to in-frame clones, with some not included. The table lists around 70,000 clones, less than 90% of them singletons. The CDR3 consists of 14 residues. Germline V gives CDR1 SEHNR, CDR2 FQNEAQ (reference sequence). V gave up 1 base and J gave up 0 bases, with 7 bases separating them. This receptor was taken from a male donor at least 60 years old with stage III squamous cell lung carcinoma. The J gene is TRBJ2-7, the V gene TRBV7-9; D not resolved. This specimen was peripheral blood, taken before any cancer treatment. CDR3 DNA sequence: TGTGCCAGCAGCTTAGGGCAGGACTCCTACGAGCAGTACTTC. Protein sequence: CASSLGQDSYEQYF.